A selection of T cell receptor beta chains follows, all from one sample in a study of T cells after yellow fever vaccination. TCRdb ran MiXCR on the 5' RACE reads and lists one entry per CDR3 protein. This table holds about 300,000 distinct CDR3 sequences, around 6.8% found once. The sample was PBMCs, taken about 41 days after the first yellow fever vaccination. The receptors originated from a young man who received the YFV17D yellow fever vaccine. Both conserved end residues are part of each CDR3. Each record gives: J gene, V gene, CDR3 protein.

j_gene: TRBJ2-1
v_gene: TRBV3-1
CDR3aa: CASSQGTSGGVRQFF

j_gene: TRBJ2-3
v_gene: TRBV6-2/TRBV6-3
CDR3aa: CASSYKGQDTQYF

j_gene: TRBJ2-2
v_gene: TRBV4-1
CDR3aa: CASSQDIRQGTGELFF

j_gene: TRBJ2-7
v_gene: TRBV2
CDR3aa: CASRDGYEQYF

j_gene: TRBJ1-2
v_gene: TRBV4-1
CDR3aa: CASSHLDRDYGYTF

j_gene: TRBJ2-1
v_gene: TRBV6-2/TRBV6-3
CDR3aa: CASTRGGIHNEQFF

j_gene: TRBJ2-7
v_gene: TRBV12-3/TRBV12-4
CDR3aa: CAGSTRSYYEQYF

j_gene: TRBJ2-5
v_gene: TRBV15
CDR3aa: CATSRTSGGAGETQYF

j_gene: TRBJ2-1
v_gene: TRBV7-2
CDR3aa: CASSSQEGRSAQFF

j_gene: TRBJ2-5
v_gene: TRBV12-5
CDR3aa: CASGLVHNCRDRGQETQYF

j_gene: TRBJ1-1
v_gene: TRBV28
CDR3aa: CASSFVRASNTEAFF

j_gene: TRBJ2-1
v_gene: TRBV20-1
CDR3aa: CSTAGGGNEQFF

j_gene: TRBJ1-2
v_gene: TRBV30
CDR3aa: CAWSVKAAHGYTF

j_gene: TRBJ1-3
v_gene: TRBV19
CDR3aa: CASSKPGQGHRVGNTIYF

j_gene: TRBJ2-1
v_gene: TRBV24-1
CDR3aa: CATSDFRHPYNEQFF

j_gene: TRBJ2-2
v_gene: TRBV18
CDR3aa: CASSQTGTGVTGELFF

j_gene: TRBJ2-3
v_gene: TRBV7-9
CDR3aa: CASSLISGGLTDTQYF

j_gene: TRBJ1-5
v_gene: TRBV20-1
CDR3aa: CSASGGLSPNQPQHF

j_gene: TRBJ2-1
v_gene: TRBV6-5
CDR3aa: CASSYRDGTHEQFF

j_gene: TRBJ1-4
v_gene: TRBV3-1
CDR3aa: CASSQVFQAIEKLFF

j_gene: TRBJ2-3
v_gene: TRBV10-3
CDR3aa: CAISESRGDTQYF

j_gene: TRBJ1-1
v_gene: TRBV6-1
CDR3aa: CASNNRVGRLLTNTEAFF

j_gene: TRBJ2-3
v_gene: TRBV29-1
CDR3aa: CSVSGASTDTQYF

j_gene: TRBJ2-5
v_gene: TRBV2
CDR3aa: CASSLRGTLQETQYF

j_gene: TRBJ2-3
v_gene: TRBV24-1
CDR3aa: CATSVGQPGTDTQYF

j_gene: TRBJ2-5
v_gene: TRBV5-1
CDR3aa: CASSPGTANQETQYF

j_gene: TRBJ1-4
v_gene: TRBV4-3
CDR3aa: CASSQEGDGKEKLFF

j_gene: TRBJ2-3
v_gene: TRBV7-2
CDR3aa: CASSYASLDTQYF

j_gene: TRBJ2-1
v_gene: TRBV11-1
CDR3aa: CASSRDRGGYNEQFF

j_gene: TRBJ1-6
v_gene: TRBV10-3
CDR3aa: CAISATGGMVGYNSPLHF

j_gene: TRBJ2-2
v_gene: TRBV12-3/TRBV12-4
CDR3aa: CASSRIPLTGELFF

j_gene: TRBJ2-1
v_gene: TRBV20-1
CDR3aa: CSARVTGRWYEQFF

j_gene: TRBJ2-7
v_gene: TRBV20-1
CDR3aa: CSARTAMSYEQYF

j_gene: TRBJ2-7
v_gene: TRBV19
CDR3aa: CASSIAGRDGDEQYF

j_gene: TRBJ1-2
v_gene: TRBV9
CDR3aa: CASSVEGQGRDGYTF

j_gene: TRBJ2-3
v_gene: TRBV20-1
CDR3aa: CSARGTSGTSSTDTQYF

j_gene: TRBJ2-7
v_gene: TRBV5-1
CDR3aa: CASRPTGGIIYEQYF

j_gene: TRBJ2-5
v_gene: TRBV30
CDR3aa: CAWSSGETQYF

j_gene: TRBJ1-1
v_gene: TRBV7-2
CDR3aa: CASTFQGLTEAFF

j_gene: TRBJ1-2
v_gene: TRBV25-1
CDR3aa: CASRQTNYGYTF

j_gene: TRBJ2-3
v_gene: TRBV11-2
CDR3aa: CASSSGRQGSADTQYF